Here is one T cell receptor (beta chain) with its context. The ends were cut back, 0 bases at V and 3 bases at J, with 12 bases in the middle. Germline values: CDR1 ENHRY, CDR2 SYGVKD. The CDR3 runs 15 residues. These data originate in a study of T cell changes during pregnancy in multiple sclerosis. Profiled with immunoSEQ multiplex PCR; TCRdb holds only in-frame clones, not every one. This sample carries over 70,000 clones, around 93% of them seen once, and the ten largest clones take 2% to 2.5%. This TCR derives from a female donor with multiple sclerosis, enrolled in a pregnancy study. Material: peripheral blood, obtained in the third trimester of pregnancy. The rearrangement links TRBV10-3 to TRBJ2-7; D is ambiguous. The chain's CDR3 is CAISESVITVYEQYF. The CDR3 nucleotides are TGTGCCATCAGTGAGTCGGTTATAACAGTCTACGAGCAGTACTTC.